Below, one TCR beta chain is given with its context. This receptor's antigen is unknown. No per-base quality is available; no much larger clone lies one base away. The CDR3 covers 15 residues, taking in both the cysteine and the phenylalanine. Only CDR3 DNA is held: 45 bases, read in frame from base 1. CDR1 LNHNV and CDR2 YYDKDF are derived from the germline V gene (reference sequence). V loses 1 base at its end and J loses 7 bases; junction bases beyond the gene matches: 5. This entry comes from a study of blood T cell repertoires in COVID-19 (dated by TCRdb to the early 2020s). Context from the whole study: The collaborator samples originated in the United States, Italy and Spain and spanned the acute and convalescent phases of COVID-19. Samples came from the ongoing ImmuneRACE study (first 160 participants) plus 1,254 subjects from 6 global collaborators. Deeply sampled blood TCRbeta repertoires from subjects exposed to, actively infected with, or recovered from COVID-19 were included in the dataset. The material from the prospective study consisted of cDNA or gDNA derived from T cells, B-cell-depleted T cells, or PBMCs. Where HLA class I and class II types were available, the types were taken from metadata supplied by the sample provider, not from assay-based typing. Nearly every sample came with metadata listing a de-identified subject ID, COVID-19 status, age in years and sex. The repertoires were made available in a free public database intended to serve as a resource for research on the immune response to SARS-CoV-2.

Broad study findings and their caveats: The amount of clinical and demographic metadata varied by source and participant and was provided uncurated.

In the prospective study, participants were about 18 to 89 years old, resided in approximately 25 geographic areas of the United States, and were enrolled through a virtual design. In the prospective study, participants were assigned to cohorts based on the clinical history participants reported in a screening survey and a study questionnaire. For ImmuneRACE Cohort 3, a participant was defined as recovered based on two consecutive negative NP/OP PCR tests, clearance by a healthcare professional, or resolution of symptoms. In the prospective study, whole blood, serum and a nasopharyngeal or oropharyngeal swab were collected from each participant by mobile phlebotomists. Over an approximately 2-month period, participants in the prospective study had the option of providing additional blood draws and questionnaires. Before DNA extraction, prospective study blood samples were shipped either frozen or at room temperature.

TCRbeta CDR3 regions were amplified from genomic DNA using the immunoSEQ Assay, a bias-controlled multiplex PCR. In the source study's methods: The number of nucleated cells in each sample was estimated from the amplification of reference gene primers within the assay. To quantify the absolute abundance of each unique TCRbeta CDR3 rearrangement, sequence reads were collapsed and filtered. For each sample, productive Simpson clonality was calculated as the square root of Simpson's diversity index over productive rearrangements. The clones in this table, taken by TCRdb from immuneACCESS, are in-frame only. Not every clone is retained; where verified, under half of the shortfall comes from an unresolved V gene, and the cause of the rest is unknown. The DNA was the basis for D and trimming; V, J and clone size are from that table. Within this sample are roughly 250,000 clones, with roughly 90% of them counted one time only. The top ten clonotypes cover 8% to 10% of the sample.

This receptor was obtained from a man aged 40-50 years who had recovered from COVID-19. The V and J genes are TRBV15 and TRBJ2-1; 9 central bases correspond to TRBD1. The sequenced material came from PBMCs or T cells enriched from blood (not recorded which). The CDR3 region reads CATSRGDRVRNEQFF. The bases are TGTGCCACCAGCAGAGGGGACAGGGTTAGGAATGAGCAGTTCTTC. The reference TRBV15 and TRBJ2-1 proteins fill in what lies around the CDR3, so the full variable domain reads DAMVIQNPRYQVTQFGKPVTLSCSQTLNHNVMYWYQQKSSQAPKLLFHYYDKDFNNEADTPDNFQSRRPNTSFCFLDIRSPGLGDTAMYLCATSRGDRVRNEQFFGPGTRLTVL.